This T cell receptor beta chain appears in the sequencing data of a study of blood T cell repertoires in COVID-19. Overall study: COVID-19 samples from acute and convalescent phases originated in the United States, Italy and Spain. T cells, B-cell-depleted T cells, or PBMCs provided the cDNA or gDNA that served as material.

Authors' analysis steps: Nucleated cell number was recorded as an estimate derived from reference gene primer amplification. TCRdb keeps only in-frame clones here, not all; method: immunoSEQ multiplex PCR. The DNA gave D and trimming, while V, J and clone size come from that table. The sample records tens of thousands of clones, about 88% being singletons. After removal of 2 bases from V and 4 bases from J, the junction contained 11 bases not matched to a gene. Germline CDR1 is SGHTA and CDR2 is FQGTGA. The CDR3 has 17 amino acids. Material: peripheral blood. The TCR was taken from a man in his 70s with active COVID-19. The gene calls are TRBV7-3 and TRBJ2-5; 9 bases are shared with TRBD2. CDR3 sequence reads: CASSLGAGGARRETQYF. CDR3 in DNA: TGTGCCAGCAGCTTAGGGGCGGGAGGGGCCCGACGAGAGACCCAGTACTTC.